The 22 T cell receptor beta chains presented below share a single source sample, sequenced in a study of shared clonotypes between healthy human individuals. Generated by immunoSEQ multiplex PCR, the TCRdb table keeps only in-frame clones and is missing some. Among about a million clones listed, about 74% were seen once. Sequences were obtained from memory CD4+ T cells sorted from blood. Subset here: CD45RA-negative fraction. The receptor source for this set is a man aged 18 to 29 in good health.

J is TRBJ1-1 and V is TRBV5-4, with TRBD1 identical over 7 bases. Germline V gene sequence: CDR1 SGHNT, CDR2 YYREEE (reference sequence). With V trimmed by 1 base and J by 4 bases, 4 bases remained unmatched. The CDR3 extends over 14 amino acids. CDR3 coding DNA: TGTGCCAGCAGCTTGCCCTCAGGGGGCACTGAAGCTTTCTTT. This translates into CASSLPSGGTEAFF. The variable domain in full, with the rest retrieved from reference TRBV5-4 and TRBJ1-1, is ETGVTQSPTHLIKTRGQQVTLRCSSQSGHNTVSWYQQALGQGPQFIFQYYREEENGRGNFPPRFSGLQFPNYSSELNVNALELDDSALYLCASSLPSGGTEAFFGQGTRLTVV.

In this sample, this clone turned up a few times. The chain employs TRBV7-9 and TRBJ2-5; D might be TRBD1 or TRBD2, each matching 5 bases. Germline CDR1 and CDR2: SEHNR and FQNEAQ (reference sequence). The CDR3 is 15 amino acids. Trimming stripped 6 bases from V and 5 bases from J, with 19 bases between. The CDR3 loop is CASSSGDLTSETQYF. CDR3 nucleotide sequence: TGTGCCAGCAGTTCCGGGGACCTAACCTCCGAGACCCAGTACTTC.

V gene TRBV6-5 combines with J gene TRBJ2-7, with 9 bases aligning to TRBD2. The CDR3 has 12 residues. Germline CDR1 and CDR2: MNHEY and SVGAGI. V trimming: 8 bases; J trimming: 13 bases; junction bases outside the gene matches: 12. DNA for the CDR3: TGTGCCAGCCTGGGGGCGGGAGGGCCGGTTTACTTC. Translated: CASLGAGGPVYF.

The chain has TRBV7-9 and TRBJ2-1; the match to TRBD2 covers 11 bases. V trimming: 5 bases; J trimming: 6 bases; junction bases outside the gene matches: 6. CDR3 size: 15 residues. The germline CDR1 and CDR2 sequences are SEHNR and FQNEAQ (reference sequence). In DNA form, the CDR3 reads TGTGCCAGCAGCCCCCCTAGCGGGGGGAGCAATGAGCAGTTCTTC. Translating gives CASSPPSGGSNEQFF. Complete variable domain (other parts from reference TRBV7-9 and TRBJ2-1): DTGVSQNPRHKITKRGQNVTFRCDPISEHNRLYWYRQTLGQGPEFLTYFQNEAQLEKSRLLSDRFSAERPKGSFSTLEIQRTEQGDSAMYLCASSPPSGGSNEQFFGPGTRLTVL.

This clone was recorded once. The genes are TRBV6-5 and TRBJ1-3; D is unclear. This CDR3 region has 12 residues. Germline V CDR1 and CDR2: MNHEY, SVGAGI. V was shortened by 9 bases and J by 4 bases, with 10 bases between the two germline ends. This CDR3 reads CASVAAGNTIYF. CDR3 nucleotides: TGTGCCAGTGTGGCAGCGGGAAACACCATATATTTT.

The chain combines TRBV11-2 with TRBJ1-1; D is possibly TRBD1 (5 bases). The CDR3 is made up of 14 amino acids. The germline V and J ends were trimmed by 4 bases and 4 bases, with 13 bases remaining between them. Germline lookup yields CDR1 SGHAT and CDR2 FQNNGV. Written as DNA, the CDR3 is TGTGCCAGCAGCTCACAGGAGGGTGGCACTGAAGCTTTCTTT. Its protein product is CASSSQEGGTEAFF.

This chain connects TRBV29-1 to TRBJ2-2; 7 positions match TRBD1. The CDR3 sequence is 15 residues long. CDR1 is SQVTM and CDR2 is ANQGSEA in the germline V gene. The junction had 11 bases not matched to a gene; V was cut back by 6 bases and J by 4 bases. The CDR3 region has the DNA TGCAGCGTGTCAGGGGGTTCACGGACCACCGGGGAGCTGTTTTTT. Encoded protein: CSVSGGSRTTGELFF.

This clone was recorded only once. V usage is TRBV9 and J usage is TRBJ2-3; D may match TRBD1 or TRBD2 (5 bases each). The CDR3 is made up of 15 amino acids. CDR1 is SGDLS, CDR2 YYNGEE, per germline. The V and J ends lost 3 bases and 3 bases respectively, with 14 bases between them. This chain's CDR3 is CASSAAGRGTDTQYF. CDR3 nucleotides: TGTGCCAGCAGCGCCGCAGGGCGAGGGACAGATACGCAGTATTTT.

This clone was seen only a few times. Other nucleotide sequences in the sample specify the same CDR3. J is TRBJ2-1 and V is TRBV20-1; D is unresolved. Looked up from germline, CDR1 is DFQATT and CDR2 is SNEGSKA (reference sequence). There are 11 residues in the CDR3. Trimming stripped 5 bases from V and 8 bases from J, with 10 bases between. CDR3 sequence: CSASRLDEQFF. In nucleotides, the CDR3 is TGCAGTGCTTCCCGTTTAGATGAGCAGTTCTTC.

Notes on this clone: Distinct nucleotide sequences in the sample also encode this CDR3. The rearrangement uses TRBV5-1 and TRBJ1-5; D is unclear. The V gene lost 2 bases and the J gene lost 2 bases, with 8 bases spanning the gap. The CDR3 runs to 14 residues. Germline V gene lookup returns CDR1 SGHRS and CDR2 YFSETQ. The CDR3 DNA reads as TGCGCCAGCAGCTTAGGGTCGGGCAATCAGCCCCAGCATTTT. Its translation is CASSLGSGNQPQHF. The whole variable domain, remainder taken from reference TRBV5-1 and TRBJ1-5, is KAGVTQTPRYLIKTRGQQVTLSCSPISGHRSVSWYQQTPGQGLQFLFEYFSETQRNKGNFPGRFSGRQFSNSRSEMNVSTLELGDSALYLCASSLGSGNQPQHFGDGTRLSIL.

For the CDR3, the DNA is TGCGCCAGCAGTGAGTCCCGACAGGGTCTCGCGGATACGCAGTATTTT. Translated: CASSESRQGLADTQYF. The chain is built from TRBV10-1 and TRBJ2-3; the match to TRBD1 covers 7 bases. Germline CDR1 reads WNHNN; CDR2 reads SYGVQD (reference sequence). CDR3 length equals 16 residues. The trim removed 0 bases at V and 6 bases at J, leaving 9 bases unmatched.

This chain links TRBV5-1 with TRBJ2-3; TRBD2 matches 7 bases. CDR3 length equals 15 residues. V shed 1 base and J 1 base; nucleotides not matched to a gene: 3. Germline V gives CDR1 SGHRS, CDR2 YFSETQ. CDR3 protein: CASSLRAGGTDTQYF. Here the CDR3 DNA reads TGCGCCAGCAGCTTGAGGGCGGGGGGCACAGATACGCAGTATTTT. The variable domain in full, completed from reference TRBV5-1 and TRBJ2-3, reads KAGVTQTPRYLIKTRGQQVTLSCSPISGHRSVSWYQQTPGQGLQFLFEYFSETQRNKGNFPGRFSGRQFSNSRSEMNVSTLELGDSALYLCASSLRAGGTDTQYFGPGTRLTVL.

On this clone: This same CDR3 is encoded by further DNA sequences in the sample. The V and J genes are TRBV5-1 and TRBJ2-7, with 10 bases that match TRBD1. Per the germline V gene, CDR1 is SGHRS and CDR2 is YFSETQ. CDR3 length: 14 residues. V shed 2 bases and J 4 bases; nucleotides not matched to a gene: 3. The CDR3 DNA is TGCGCCAGCAGCTTCGGACAGGGGGGGTACGAGCAGTACTTC. It is translated as CASSFGQGGYEQYF.

This rearrangement joins TRBV7-3 to TRBJ2-3; unclear D gene. V was shortened by 0 bases and J by 6 bases, with 10 bases between the two germline ends. From germline, CDR1 is SGHTA and CDR2 FQGTGA. The CDR3 extends over 14 amino acids. CDR3 nucleotide sequence: TGTGCCAGCAGCTTAACCTGGGCAGTCGATACGCAGTATTTT. Translating gives CASSLTWAVDTQYF. The variable domain in full, with the rest retrieved from reference TRBV7-3 and TRBJ2-3, is GAGVSQTPSNKVTEKGKYVELRCDPISGHTALYWYRQSLGQGPEFLIYFQGTGAADDSGLPNDRFFAVRPEGSVSTLKIQRTERGDSAVYLCASSLTWAVDTQYFGPGTRLTVL.

The rearrangement uses TRBV15 and TRBJ2-6; TRBD1 agrees at 7 bases. The V gene's germline CDR1 is LNHNV and CDR2 YYDKDF (reference sequence). This CDR3 region has 21 residues. Trimming cost V 0 bases and J 0 bases; bases outside gene matches: 14. The CDR3 loop reads CATSREFEGAILRSGANVLTF. The CDR3 DNA reads as TGTGCCACCAGCAGAGAATTTGAGGGGGCCATCCTTCGCTCTGGGGCCAACGTCCTGACTTTC.

This clone appeared once. Other DNA variants within this sample encode the same CDR3. J is TRBJ1-2 and V is TRBV6-5, with D perhaps matching TRBD1 (5 bases). The CDR3 is made up of 14 amino acids. Trimming removed 6 bases at V and 2 bases at J, with 13 bases between. Germline V gene lookup returns CDR1 MNHEY and CDR2 SVGAGI. The CDR3 spells CASRGTGLNYGYTF. Written as DNA, the CDR3 is TGTGCCAGCAGGGGGACTGGACTAAACTATGGCTACACCTTC.

V is TRBV30 and J is TRBJ2-1; 9 bases are shared with TRBD2. With 8 bases clipped from V and 2 bases from J, the junction kept 13 bases outside the gene matches. This CDR3 spans 16 amino acids. Per the germline V gene, CDR1 is GTSNPN and CDR2 is SVGIG (reference sequence). This CDR3 is CALMTGGGATYNEQFF. DNA of the CDR3: TGTGCCCTGATGACGGGCGGGGGGGCCACCTACAATGAGCAGTTCTTC. Combining the CDR3 with reference TRBV30 and TRBJ2-1 gives the whole variable domain SQTIHQWPATLVQPVGSPLSLECTVEGTSNPNLYWYRQAAGRGLQLLFYSVGIGQISSEVPQNLSASRPQDRQFILSSKKLLLSDSGFYLCALMTGGGATYNEQFFGPGTRLTVL.

DNA of the CDR3: TGTGCCAGCAGCTCCGGACAGGCAAATCAGCCCCAGCATTTT. Amino acids: CASSSGQANQPQHF. The gene calls are TRBV27 and TRBJ1-5; TRBD1 agrees at 7 bases. After removal of 6 bases from V and 4 bases from J, the junction contained 6 bases not matched to a gene. This CDR3 region has 14 residues. CDR1 is MNHEY, CDR2 SMNVEV, per germline (reference sequence).

J is TRBJ1-5 and V is TRBV28; D gene uncertain. The CDR3 loop spans 17 amino acids. Trimming pared 5 bases from V and 11 bases from J, leaving 28 bases between. CDR1 is MDHEN and CDR2 is SYDVKM in the germline V gene. The CDR3 loop is CASSPHPGSGGIETQHF. CDR3 in DNA: TGTGCCAGCAGTCCCCACCCCGGGAGCGGCGGGATTGAGACCCAGCATTTT.

The chain recombines TRBV9 with TRBJ2-5, with a weak D call TRBD2 (6 bases). CDR1 is SGDLS, CDR2 YYNGEE, per germline. With 0 bases removed from V and 5 bases from J, the gap between germline ends came to 14 bases. This CDR3 has 15 residues. The CDR3 is CASSVGSGGEETQYF. As DNA, the CDR3 is TGTGCCAGCAGCGTAGGATCAGGAGGGGAGGAGACCCAGTACTTC.

This clone has more than one count but fewer than ten. The rearrangement joins TRBV15 to TRBJ2-7; 10 nucleotides line up with TRBD2. The CDR3 is 16 amino acids. The germline V gene encodes CDR1 LNHNV and CDR2 YYDKDF (reference sequence). Trimming took 0 bases from V and 4 from J; bases not matched to a gene: 6. CDR3 sequence (DNA): TGTGCCACCAGCAGAGATTACCCTAGCGGGGGATACGAGCAGTACTTC. Translated, it gives CATSRDYPSGGYEQYF.

The CDR3 here is CASSYGLGLTASYNSPLHF. CDR3 nucleotide sequence: TGCGCCAGCAGTTACGGACTTGGATTGACAGCGTCCTATAATTCACCCCTCCACTTT. The chain employs TRBV5-1 and TRBJ1-6; possibly TRBD1 for D (5 bases). The CDR3 covers 19 residues. V lost 5 bases to trimming and J lost 1 base, with 22 bases between them. Germline V CDR1 and CDR2: SGHRS, YFSETQ.